The 8 T cell receptor beta chains presented below share a single source sample, sequenced in a study of T cell changes during pregnancy in multiple sclerosis. TCRdb's table, derived via immunoSEQ multiplex PCR, lists solely in-frame clones and lacks some. The sample shows tens of thousands of clones, roughly 91% of them seen only once. Sequences were derived from CD8+ T cells from peripheral blood mononuclear cells, sampled in the third trimester of pregnancy. The receptors originated from a female donor with multiple sclerosis, enrolled in a pregnancy study.

The gene calls are TRBV6-4 and TRBJ2-1, with TRBD2 identical over 10 bases. The CDR3 loop spans 14 amino acids. The trim removed 4 bases at V and 8 bases at J, leaving 5 bases unmatched. CDR1 and CDR2 (germline): MRHNA, SNTAGT. The DNA for the CDR3 is TGTGCCAGCAGTGCCAGCGGGGGGGCGGATGAGCAGTTCTTC. Translated: CASSASGGADEQFF.

V usage is TRBV2 and J usage is TRBJ2-6; 9 nucleotides align to TRBD1. The CDR3 is 19 residues long. The germline V gene has CDR1 SNHLY and CDR2 FYNNEI. V lost 6 bases and J lost 0; bases outside the gene matches: 12. CDR3: CASRDRDRVPTSGANVLTF. DNA for the CDR3: TGTGCCAGCAGAGACCGGGACAGGGTCCCTACCTCTGGGGCCAACGTCCTGACTTTC.

The chain combines TRBV4-2 with TRBJ1-1, with 7 bases fitting TRBD1. Looked up from germline, CDR1 is LGHNA and CDR2 is YNFKEQ. The CDR3 runs 15 residues. The J segment lost 4 bases and the V segment lost 0 bases, leaving 5 bases of the junction unmatched. The CDR3: CASSQEEGAGTEAFF. Written as DNA, the CDR3 is TGTGCCAGCAGCCAAGAAGAGGGGGCAGGCACTGAAGCTTTCTTT.

The rearrangement links TRBV9 to TRBJ2-2, with 10 bases matching TRBD1. V lost 3 bases, J lost 1 base, and 3 bases stayed unmatched. The CDR3 spans 16 residues. The V gene's germline CDR1 is SGDLS and CDR2 YYNGEE. The CDR3 loop reads CASSARDRGNTGELFF. CDR3 nucleotides: TGTGCCAGCAGCGCCCGGGACAGGGGGAACACCGGGGAGCTGTTTTTT.

The genes are TRBV27 and TRBJ1-5; perhaps TRBD1 as D (6 bases). Trimming removed 6 bases from V and 3 bases from J, with 15 bases in between. Germline CDR1 is MNHEY and CDR2 is SMNVEV (reference sequence). CDR3 length: 15 amino acids. This CDR3 is CASSPLTGFNQPQHF. DNA of the CDR3: TGTGCCAGCAGCCCCCTGACAGGTTTCAATCAGCCCCAGCATTTT.

The J gene is TRBJ2-7, the V gene TRBV4-2; 8 bases line up with TRBD1. J lost 3 bases, V lost 5 bases, and 9 bases had no gene match. CDR3 length equals 15 residues. Per the germline V gene, CDR1 is LGHNA and CDR2 is YNFKEQ. Here the CDR3 reads CASSALETGDYEQYF. The CDR3 DNA follows: TGTGCCAGCAGCGCCCTCGAGACAGGGGACTACGAGCAGTACTTC.

The chain recombines TRBV11-2 with TRBJ2-7; TRBD2 matches at 8 bases. V gave up 3 bases and J gave up 2 bases; unmatched junction bases: 3. The CDR3 loop spans 14 amino acids. Germline CDR1 and CDR2: SGHAT and FQNNGV. The CDR3 loop is CASSFGSGAYEQYF. Written as DNA, the CDR3 is TGTGCCAGCAGCTTTGGTAGCGGGGCCTACGAGCAGTACTTC.

The chain uses TRBV7-9 and TRBJ1-4; the D is unclear. The V gene lost 0 bases and the J gene lost 7 bases, with 3 bases spanning the gap. The length of the CDR3 is 12 residues. Germline assignment: CDR1 SEHNR and CDR2 FQNEAQ (reference sequence). The CDR3 loop reads CASSLASEKLFF. The DNA for the CDR3 is TGTGCCAGCAGCTTAGCTAGTGAAAAACTGTTTTTT.